This entry lists 23 T cell receptor beta chains sequenced from one sample in a study of shared clonotypes between healthy human individuals. Measured with immunoSEQ multiplex PCR; TCRdb has only the in-frame clones, and not every one. The table includes millions of clones, 90% to 95% detected once. Sequences were obtained from naive CD4+ T cells sorted from blood. Subset reported: CD45RA+ positively selected. These receptor sequences come from a man aged 18 to 29 in good health.

Comment on this clone: One base away lies a much larger clone, so this may be a sequencing read error. The rearrangement joins TRBV5-4 to TRBJ1-6; 9 nucleotides line up with TRBD1. There are 15 residues in the CDR3. Germline V gene data show CDR1 as SGHNT and CDR2 as YYREEE (reference sequence). Germline trimming cut 7 bases from V and 7 bases from J; bases unmatched to any gene: 9. DNA of the CDR3: TGTGCCAGCGGCGGGGGGGACAGGGAGAATTCACCCCTCCACTTT. It translates to CASGGGDRENSPLHF.

The rearrangement joins TRBV29-1 to TRBJ2-7, with 13 bases lining up with TRBD2. With V trimmed by 6 bases and J by 7 bases, 15 bases remained unmatched. Germline V CDR1 and CDR2: SQVTM, ANQGSEA. The CDR3 loop spans 16 amino acids. CDR3 loop: CSVRTSGRASGKEQYF. The CDR3 nucleotides read TGCAGCGTCCGAACTAGCGGGAGGGCCTCGGGGAAGGAGCAGTACTTC.

The chain combines TRBV28 with TRBJ1-2; D not resolved. Trimming stripped 2 bases from V and 4 bases from J, with 14 bases between. Germline lookup yields CDR1 MDHEN and CDR2 SYDVKM. The CDR3 extends over 15 amino acids. DNA of the CDR3: TGTGCCAGCAGTTTAAGAGTGGGCTTGGGCTATGGCTACACCTTC. Amino acids: CASSLRVGLGYGYTF.

This rearrangement joins TRBV6-6 to TRBJ2-1; 9 nucleotides match TRBD2. Trimming cost V 2 bases and J 3 bases; bases outside gene matches: 5. CDR1 and CDR2 (germline): MNHNY, SVGAGI (reference sequence). There are 16 residues in the CDR3. The CDR3 region has the DNA TGTGCCAGCAGTTACGAGGGACTAGCCTTCTACAATGAGCAGTTCTTC. Protein: CASSYEGLAFYNEQFF.

V and J are TRBV5-1 and TRBJ2-3, with a possible D match to TRBD2 (5 bases). Germline values: CDR1 SGHRS, CDR2 YFSETQ. This CDR3 is built from 16 residues. The V end was cut by 4 bases, the J end by 2 bases, with 17 bases between. DNA for the CDR3: TGCGCCAGCAGCCCCTCACCAGGCGGGCCCACAGATACGCAGTATTTT. Its translation is CASSPSPGGPTDTQYF.

This clone was found once. This chain links TRBV25-1 with TRBJ1-3, with 7 bases identical to TRBD1. Germline V lookup: CDR1 MGHDK, CDR2 SYGVNS. V lost 2 bases, J lost 5 bases, and 3 bases stayed unmatched. This CDR3 has 14 residues. The CDR3 here is CASSEPGGRNTIYF. CDR3 DNA sequence: TGTGCCAGCAGTGAACCAGGGGGACGAAACACCATATATTTT. Full variable domain (remainder filled in from reference TRBV25-1 and TRBJ1-3): EADIYQTPRYLVIGTGKKITLECSQTMGHDKMYWYQQDPGMELHLIHYSYGVNSTEKGDLSSESTVSRIRTEHFPLTLESARPSHTSQYLCASSEPGGRNTIYFGEGSWLTVV.

V gene TRBV9 combines with J gene TRBJ1-2; D is unclear. Germline V gene lookup returns CDR1 SGDLS and CDR2 YYNGEE. The V end was cut by 4 bases, the J end by 8 bases, with 15 bases between. This CDR3 region has 13 residues. Here the CDR3 reads CASSPIDFGGYTF. For the CDR3, the DNA is TGTGCCAGCAGCCCAATCGACTTCGGCGGCTACACCTTC.

The chain carries TRBV11-2 and TRBJ2-2, with 10 bases lining up with TRBD2. CDR1 is SGHAT and CDR2 is FQNNGV in the germline V gene. The J segment lost 6 bases and the V segment lost 5 bases, leaving 3 bases of the junction unmatched. The CDR3 is 14 residues long. This CDR3 is CASSAGLAAGELFF. CDR3 DNA sequence: TGTGCCAGCAGCGCCGGACTAGCGGCCGGGGAGCTGTTTTTT.

This chain connects TRBV5-1 to TRBJ1-1, with D perhaps matching TRBD1 (6 bases). Trimming pared 1 base from V and 6 bases from J, leaving 19 bases between. Per germline, CDR1 SGHRS and CDR2 YFSETQ. This CDR3 is built from 16 residues. CDR3 DNA: TGCGCCAGCAGCTTGCCTAAGGGGGGCGGGCTTCCTGAAGCTTTCTTT. Translation gives CASSLPKGGGLPEAFF.

The chain combines TRBV10-3 with TRBJ1-3; D is unclear. Germline CDR1 ENHRY, CDR2 SYGVKD. The V end was cut by 3 bases, the J end by 4 bases, with 25 bases between. The CDR3 loop spans 19 amino acids. CDR3 sequence: CAISDFVRAQQSGGNTIYF. The CDR3 bases are TGTGCCATCAGTGACTTTGTTCGGGCGCAGCAATCAGGAGGAAACACCATATATTTT.

Remarks on this clone: A read error may be the cause here, since a much bigger clone is one base away. The sample contains more than one DNA sequence encoding this CDR3. The V gene is TRBV30, the J gene TRBJ1-2; no clear D gene. This CDR3 region has 14 residues. Trimming cost V 3 bases and J 8 bases, with 19 bases left between them. The germline CDR1 and CDR2 sequences are GTSNPN and SVGIG (reference sequence). The DNA of the CDR3 is TGTGCCTGGAGGGGCGACACCCGGGCCTACGGCTACACCTTC. Its translation is CAWRGDTRAYGYTF.

This rearrangement joins TRBV29-1 to TRBJ2-3, with D possibly being TRBD1 (6 bases). The CDR3 has 16 residues. Per germline, CDR1 SQVTM and CDR2 ANQGSEA. The V gene lost 6 bases and the J gene lost 5 bases, with 24 bases spanning the gap. CDR3 nucleotide sequence: TGCAGCGTCCGCGGGCCAGGGGAAAGATTCGGAGATACGCAGTATTTT. Protein: CSVRGPGERFGDTQYF.

This chain connects TRBV5-4 to TRBJ1-1, with TRBD1 identical over 10 bases. Trimming cost V 5 bases and J 4 bases; bases outside gene matches: 8. Germline CDR1 SGHNT, CDR2 YYREEE (reference sequence). This CDR3 has 15 amino acids. The CDR3 loop reads CASRPTGGAGTEAFF. CDR3 nucleotide sequence: TGTGCCAGCAGACCGACAGGGGGCGCAGGCACTGAAGCTTTCTTT.

CDR3 DNA: TGTGCCAGCTCACCGCAAACCACTAGCACAGATACGCAGTATTTT. Residues: CASSPQTTSTDTQYF. The chain employs TRBV18 and TRBJ2-3; D is unresolved. The CDR3 length is 15 residues. Trimming left V 3 bases short and J 0 bases short, with 10 bases between. CDR1 KGHSH and CDR2 LQKENI come from the germline V gene.

The chain has TRBV6-1 and TRBJ2-7; D not resolved. Trimming removed 1 base from V and 2 bases from J, with 9 bases in between. The CDR3 contains 14 residues. Germline V lookup: CDR1 MNHNS, CDR2 SASEGT. CDR3 sequence: CASSEVGPTYEQYF. Written as DNA, the CDR3 is TGTGCCAGCAGTGAAGTCGGGCCGACCTACGAGCAGTACTTC.

V usage is TRBV5-1 and J usage is TRBJ2-7, with 7 positions matching TRBD2. The trim removed 4 bases at V and 1 base at J, leaving 14 bases unmatched. The CDR3 is made up of 17 amino acids. From germline, CDR1 is SGHRS and CDR2 YFSETQ. The CDR3 spells CASSVEYGRPHSYEQYF. The CDR3 DNA sequence: TGCGCCAGCAGCGTGGAATACGGGAGGCCCCATTCCTACGAGCAGTACTTC.

The CDR3 DNA reads TGTGCCAGTAGTTATGGGGGCTGGACAGCGAACACCGGGGAGCTGTTTTTT. It codes for CASSYGGWTANTGELFF. The chain joins TRBV19 to TRBJ2-2; tentative D call: TRBD1 (6 bases). V was shortened by 5 bases and J by 0 bases, with 16 bases between the two germline ends. The CDR3 totals 17 residues. Germline values: CDR1 LNHDA, CDR2 SQIVND (reference sequence).

This sequence joins TRBV6-7 and TRBJ1-3; no reliable D call. Being an ORF, TRBV6-7 has a function that is uncertain. Trimming stripped 9 bases from V and 0 bases from J, with 6 bases between. CDR3 size: 12 residues. CDR3 bases: TGTGCCAGTGGCGACTCTGGAAACACCATATATTTT. Protein sequence: CASGDSGNTIYF.

The table lists this clone with a count of one. At one end, the junction sequence differs from germline, possibly due to a read error. J is TRBJ2-7 and V is TRBV7-9, with D perhaps TRBD1 or TRBD2 (5 bases each). The CDR3 runs 15 residues. Germline CDR1 reads SEHNR; CDR2 reads FQNEAQ (reference sequence). Written as DNA, the CDR3 is TGTGCCAGCAGCCTAGCACCTCAGGGCTTGAACGAGCAGTACTTC. Translated, it gives CASSLAPQGLNEQYF.

This clone was counted a single time. V usage is TRBV10-3 and J usage is TRBJ2-3; TRBD2 matches at 7 bases. Germline V gene lookup returns CDR1 ENHRY and CDR2 SYGVKD. The V segment lost 8 bases and the J segment 2 bases; nucleotides outside the gene matches: 10. This CDR3 is 15 amino acids long. Here the CDR3 reads CAISPSGAYTDTQYF. DNA for the CDR3: TGTGCCATCTCCCCAAGCGGGGCTTACACAGATACGCAGTATTTT.

This clone appeared once. V usage is TRBV5-8 and J usage is TRBJ2-3; 9 bases agree with TRBD2. This CDR3 contains 15 residues. Losses at the gene ends were 7 bases for V and 2 bases for J; bases not matched to a gene: 8. In germline, CDR1 is SGHTS, CDR2 YDEGEE. The CDR3: CASLKAGGPTDTQYF. CDR3 DNA sequence: TGTGCCAGCCTAAAAGCGGGGGGACCCACAGATACGCAGTATTTT.

This rearrangement joins TRBV6-1 to TRBJ1-2; possibly TRBD1 for D (6 bases). The CDR3 has 15 amino acids. Trimming cost V 6 bases and J 2 bases, with 16 bases left between them. The V gene's germline CDR1 is MNHNS and CDR2 SASEGT. The CDR3 spells CASSGMGAPNYGYTF. The CDR3 nucleotides read TGTGCCAGCAGCGGAATGGGGGCCCCAAACTATGGCTACACCTTC.

The V and J genes are TRBV30 and TRBJ1-5; D not resolved. CDR3 size: 16 residues. Trimming shortened V by 0 bases and J by 3 bases, and 15 bases separated the two germline ends. Germline V gene sequence: CDR1 GTSNPN, CDR2 SVGIG (reference sequence). The CDR3 reads CAWSVDSGSYNQPQHF. CDR3 nucleotides: TGTGCCTGGAGTGTAGATTCGGGCAGTTACAATCAGCCCCAGCATTTT. Full variable domain (missing parts from reference TRBV30 and TRBJ1-5): SQTIHQWPATLVQPVGSPLSLECTVEGTSNPNLYWYRQAAGRGLQLLFYSVGIGQISSEVPQNLSASRPQDRQFILSSKKLLLSDSGFYLCAWSVDSGSYNQPQHFGDGTRLSIL.